The 11 T cell receptor beta chains below were found in one sample sequenced in a study of molecular identifiers for immune sequencing clone quantification. TCRdb itself ran the PCR reads through MiXCR, one entry per CDR3 protein. The sample holds hundreds of thousands of distinct CDR3 sequences, roughly 21% seen once. Sample: naive CD8+ T cells from blood, with Jurkat cell RNA spiked in. The subset: FACS-sorted CD8+CD4-CCR7+CD45RA+ naive T cells. The origin of the receptors is a human donor in good health. Some libraries in this study had Jurkat cell RNA spiked in.

This clonotype was recorded at least ten times. J is TRBJ1-5 and V is TRBV7-9; D remains ambiguous. Trimming removed 5 bases at V and 2 bases at J, with 10 bases between. This CDR3 has 14 amino acids. Germline V gene lookup returns CDR1 SEHNR and CDR2 FQNEAQ (reference sequence). The CDR3 region is CASSHSTGNQPQHF. The CDR3 DNA reads as TGTGCCAGCAGCCACTCCACAGGCAATCAGCCCCAGCATTTT.

A remark on this clonotype: With a much larger clone just one base away, this may be a read error. The chain carries TRBV30 and TRBJ2-1; D is unresolved. CDR3 length equals 13 residues. The germline gives CDR1 GTSNPN, CDR2 SVGIG (reference sequence). V lost 0 bases and J 12 bases, leaving 15 bases between the germline ends. The CDR3 loop reads CAWSVTGFDGQFF. The DNA of the CDR3 is TGTGCCTGGAGTGTAACCGGTTTCGATGGGCAGTTCTTC.

This clonotype was counted many times. The chain carries TRBV5-5 and TRBJ1-1, with TRBD1 matching over 9 bases. The CDR3 is 15 residues long. Trimming removed 4 bases from V and 2 bases from J; junction bases left unmatched: 6. Germline V gives CDR1 SGHKS, CDR2 YYEKEE (reference sequence). The CDR3 DNA reads TGTGCCAGCAGCACCCGGACAGGGGTAAACACTGAAGCTTTCTTT. Translated, it gives CASSTRTGVNTEAFF.

This clonotype was counted many times. The V gene is TRBV30, the J gene TRBJ2-7; TRBD2 matches at 13 bases. Germline values: CDR1 GTSNPN, CDR2 SVGIG (reference sequence). This CDR3 region has 14 residues. V gave up 2 bases and J gave up 7 bases; unmatched junction bases: 5. CDR3 nucleotide sequence: TGTGCCTGGAGTCCGGGACTAGCGGGATCGGAGCAGTACTTC. Translation: CAWSPGLAGSEQYF.

This clonotype was observed many times. This chain uses TRBV14 with TRBJ1-1; the D gene is possibly TRBD1 (6 bases). Germline V gene data show CDR1 as SGHDN and CDR2 as FVKESK. This CDR3 spans 19 amino acids. The V end lost 0 bases, the J end lost 1 base, and 21 bases lay between the germline ends. The CDR3 region has the DNA TGTGCCAGCAGCCAAGATTTAGTGGTAGCAGGGGCGCGGAACACTGAAGCTTTCTTT. Translation gives CASSQDLVVAGARNTEAFF.

This clonotype was detected many times. J is TRBJ1-5 and V is TRBV10-3, with 7 nucleotides matching TRBD1. Losses at the gene ends were 0 bases for V and 0 bases for J; bases not matched to a gene: 5. Germline V gives CDR1 ENHRY, CDR2 SYGVKD. The CDR3 length is 17 residues. Here the CDR3 DNA reads TGTGCCATCAGTGAGTCTTGGGACAGCTATAGCAATCAGCCCCAGCATTTT. Protein sequence: CAISESWDSYSNQPQHF.

The sample holds a few counts of this clonotype. The chain couples TRBV30 to TRBJ2-1; 11 positions agree with TRBD2. The CDR3 consists of 15 residues. Germline V gene data show CDR1 as GTSNPN and CDR2 as SVGIG (reference sequence). J lost 4 bases, V lost 6 bases, and 8 bases had no gene match. Written as DNA, the CDR3 is TGTGCCTGCGAACGACTAGCGGGGAGATACAATGAGCAGTTCTTC. Translation gives CACERLAGRYNEQFF. Based on the CDR3 plus reference TRBV30 and TRBJ2-1, the full variable domain is SQTIHQWPATLVQPVGSPLSLECTVEGTSNPNLYWYRQAAGRGLQLLFYSVGIGQISSEVPQNLSASRPQDRQFILSSKKLLLSDSGFYLCACERLAGRYNEQFFGPGTRLTVL.

The sample holds many counts of this clonotype. The V gene is TRBV7-2, the J gene TRBJ2-5, with TRBD1 matching 12 bases. Germline V gene sequence: CDR1 SGHTA, CDR2 FQGNSA. J gave up 5 bases and V 4 bases, and 5 bases lay outside the gene matches. The CDR3 length is 15 residues. In DNA form, the CDR3 reads TGTGCCAGCAGCTGGGGACAGGGGGCTGCGGAGACCCAGTACTTC. Its protein product is CASSWGQGAAETQYF. The whole variable domain, filled in from reference TRBV7-2 and TRBJ2-5, reads GAGVSQSPSNKVTEKGKDVELRCDPISGHTALYWYRQSLGQGLEFLIYFQGNSAPDKSGLPSDRFSAERTGGSVSTLTIQRTQQEDSAVYLCASSWGQGAAETQYFGPGTRLLVL.

This clonotype was found a few times. The chain recombines TRBV28 with TRBJ2-7, with 7 bases lining up with TRBD1. After removal of 6 bases from V and 0 bases from J, the junction contained 5 bases not matched to a gene. CDR3 length: 14 amino acids. Germline loops: CDR1 MDHEN, CDR2 SYDVKM. CDR3: CASRETGSSYEQYF. CDR3 DNA sequence: TGTGCCAGCAGGGAGACAGGGAGCTCCTACGAGCAGTACTTC.

The chain couples TRBV13 to TRBJ1-6; maybe TRBD1 (6 bases). CDR3 length: 14 residues. Germline values: CDR1 PRHDT, CDR2 FYEKMQ (reference sequence). With 3 bases removed from V and 7 bases from J, the gap between germline ends came to 10 bases. This chain's CDR3 is CASSFGQTNSPLHF. DNA for the CDR3: TGTGCCAGCAGCTTCGGACAGACGAATTCACCCCTCCACTTT.

Many counts were recorded for this clonotype. The V gene is TRBV25-1, the J gene TRBJ1-1; no definite D call. Trimming removed 5 bases at V and 0 bases at J, with 7 bases between. The CDR3 contains 13 residues. CDR1 is MGHDK and CDR2 is SYGVNS in the germline V gene. CDR3 in DNA: TGTGCCAGCAGTAAACAGCTGAACACTGAAGCTTTCTTT. Its translation is CASSKQLNTEAFF.